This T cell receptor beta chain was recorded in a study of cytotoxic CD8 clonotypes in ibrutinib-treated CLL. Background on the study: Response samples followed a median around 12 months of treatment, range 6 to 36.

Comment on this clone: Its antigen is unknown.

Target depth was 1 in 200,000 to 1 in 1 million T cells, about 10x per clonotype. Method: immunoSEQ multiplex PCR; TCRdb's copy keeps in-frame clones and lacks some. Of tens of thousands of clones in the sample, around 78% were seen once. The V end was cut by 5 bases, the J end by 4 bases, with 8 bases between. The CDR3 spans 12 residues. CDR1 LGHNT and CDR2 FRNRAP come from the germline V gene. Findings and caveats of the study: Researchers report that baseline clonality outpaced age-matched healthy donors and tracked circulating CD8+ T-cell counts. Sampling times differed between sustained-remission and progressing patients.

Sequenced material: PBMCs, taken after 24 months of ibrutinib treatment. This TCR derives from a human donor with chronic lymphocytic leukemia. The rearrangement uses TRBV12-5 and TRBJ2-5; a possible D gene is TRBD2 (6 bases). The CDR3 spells CASGDSGETQYF. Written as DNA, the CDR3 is TGTGCTAGTGGTGATAGCGGAGAGACCCAGTACTTC.